The subject of this entry is one TCR beta chain. V lost 0 bases, J lost 0 bases, and 10 bases stayed unmatched. The CDR3 totals 18 residues. Germline V gives CDR1 SGDLS, CDR2 YYNGEE. The method was immunoSEQ multiplex PCR; TCRdb's version includes in-frame clones alone and lacks a portion of them. The sample shows about 270,000 clones, about 81% of them seen only once. This sample was included in a study of blood T cell repertoires in COVID-19. The specimen was peripheral blood. This sequence originates from a human donor with COVID-19, enrolled during active disease. The donor label of this sample is uncertain. This sequence joins TRBV9 and TRBJ2-3; 7 bases match TRBD2. The CDR3 here is CASSVEVGGPSSTDTQYF. The CDR3 nucleotides are TGTGCCAGCAGCGTAGAGGTGGGAGGGCCCTCTAGCACAGATACGCAGTATTTT.